A single sample gave rise to the 32 T cell receptor beta chains below, sequenced in a study of regulatory T cells in long-lasting Graves disease. With iRepertoire HTBI primers and Arm-PCR of CDR3 regions, TCR beta libraries were built. TCRdb independently ran MiXCR on the multiplex PCR reads; one entry per CDR3 protein. The data show hundreds of thousands of distinct CDR3 sequences, roughly 20% seen once. Time point in this sample: persistent/refractory GD, antithyroid drugs over 5 years with positive TRAb. Generation of the TCR library employed RNA extracted from PBMCs. Sequencing was performed on peripheral blood mononuclear cells (PBMCs), taken when the disease was refractory, from a patient treated with antithyroid drugs. Every receptor here comes from a female donor with Graves disease.

V is TRBV10-3 and J is TRBJ1-1; D gene uncertain. The CDR3 covers 13 residues. Between the trimmed V and J ends, which lost 1 base and 4 bases, there was a span of 7 bases. In germline, CDR1 is ENHRY, CDR2 SYGVKD. The CDR3 loop reads CAISEFHATEAFF. In nucleotides, the CDR3 is TGTGCCATCAGTGAGTTTCACGCCACTGAAGCTTTCTTT.

The chain recombines TRBV13 with TRBJ1-4; D ambiguous. V lost 5 bases and J lost 0, with 4 bases in between. Looked up from germline, CDR1 is PRHDT and CDR2 is FYEKMQ (reference sequence). The CDR3 totals 13 residues. The CDR3 here is CASSTPTNEKLFF. CDR3 nucleotide sequence: TGTGCCAGCAGCACCCCAACTAATGAAAAACTGTTTTTT. Combining the CDR3 with reference TRBV13 and TRBJ1-4 gives the whole variable domain AAGVIQSPRHLIKEKRETATLKCYPIPRHDTVYWYQQGPGQDPQFLISFYEKMQSDKGSIPDRFSAQQFSDYHSELNMSSLELGDSALYFCASSTPTNEKLFFGSGTQLSVL.

The chain couples TRBV19 to TRBJ2-5; 7 bases are a match to TRBD2. The length of the CDR3 is 15 residues. Germline CDR1 reads LNHDA; CDR2 reads SQIVND (reference sequence). V lost 6 bases to trimming and J lost 2 bases; unmatched junction nucleotides: 9. This CDR3 is CASSSWRETQETQYF. CDR3 nucleotide sequence: TGTGCCAGTAGCTCTTGGCGGGAGACTCAAGAGACCCAGTACTTC.

This clonotype was seen just once. The CDR3 sequence is CASSRGLAGNSGANVLTF. As DNA, the CDR3 is TGTGCCAGCAGCCGCGGACTAGCGGGAAACTCTGGGGCCAACGTCCTGACTTTC. J is TRBJ2-6 and V is TRBV7-9, with TRBD2 matching 12 bases. CDR3 length equals 18 residues. V trimming: 5 bases; J trimming: 0 bases; junction bases outside the gene matches: 5. Germline values: CDR1 SEHNR, CDR2 FQNEAQ (reference sequence).

The sample holds a few counts of this clonotype. This chain links TRBV27 with TRBJ2-7; unclear D gene. In germline, CDR1 is MNHEY, CDR2 SMNVEV (reference sequence). The CDR3 consists of 18 residues. Trimming cost V 5 bases and J 3 bases, with 26 bases left between them. CDR3 nucleotide sequence: TGTGCCAGCAGTCTCGGTGGGTTCCTGACCCTCGGCCTCTACGAGCAGTACTTC. Protein product: CASSLGGFLTLGLYEQYF.

On this clonotype: Sequence at one end of the junction differs from germline and may be a read error. The chain links TRBV6-2 or TRBV6-3 to TRBJ1-1; maybe TRBD1 (6 bases). The CDR3 has 13 residues. Germline V gene lookup returns CDR1 MNHEY and CDR2 SVGEGT. The CDR3 sequence is CASSTGWDTEALF. As DNA, the CDR3 is TGTGCCAGCAGTACAGGGTGGGACACTGAAGCTTTATTT.

The J gene is TRBJ2-7, the V gene TRBV15; the D gene is possibly TRBD1 (5 bases). This CDR3 region has 12 residues. V was shortened by 2 bases and J by 3 bases, with 5 bases between the two germline ends. Germline values: CDR1 LNHNV, CDR2 YYDKDF (reference sequence). CDR3 sequence: CATSRQGYEQYF. DNA for the CDR3: TGTGCCACCAGCAGACAGGGCTACGAGCAGTACTTC.

This clonotype was observed many times. The J gene is TRBJ2-7, the V gene TRBV20-1; 8 positions match TRBD1. V was pared by 6 bases and J by 2 bases, with 12 bases of the junction left unmatched. Germline V CDR1 and CDR2: DFQATT, SNEGSKA (reference sequence). This CDR3 is 15 amino acids long. The CDR3 reads CSAPDRDVSPYEQYF. CDR3 DNA: TGCAGTGCCCCGGACAGGGATGTGTCCCCCTACGAGCAGTACTTC.

This clonotype was detected only a few times. J is TRBJ2-7 and V is TRBV9; TRBD2 aligns across 7 bases. CDR1 and CDR2 from the germline V gene are SGDLS and YYNGEE. V trimming: 2 bases; J trimming: 0 bases; junction bases outside the gene matches: 5. CDR3 length: 15 residues. The CDR3 sequence is CASSVGTSDSYEQYF. The CDR3 DNA is TGTGCCAGCAGCGTCGGCACTAGCGACTCCTACGAGCAGTACTTC.

This clonotype was seen a few times. The chain has TRBV28 and TRBJ2-7; D possibly corresponds to TRBD1 (6 bases). This CDR3 region has 12 residues. CDR1 and CDR2 (germline): MDHEN, SYDVKM. V lost 8 bases and J lost 3, with 11 bases in between. CDR3 coding DNA: TGTGCCAGCCGGGACACCTACTACGAGCAGTACTTC. It specifies CASRDTYYEQYF.

This clonotype was detected ten times or more. V is TRBV29-1 and J is TRBJ2-5; 8 bases are shared with TRBD2. J gave up 6 bases and V 7 bases, and 7 bases lay outside the gene matches. Looked up from germline, CDR1 is SQVTM and CDR2 is ANQGSEA. The CDR3 contains 12 residues. CDR3 loop: CSAISGKKTQYF. CDR3 nucleotides: TGCAGCGCCATTAGCGGGAAGAAGACCCAGTACTTC. Complete variable domain (other parts from reference TRBV29-1 and TRBJ2-5): SAVISQKPSRDICQRGTSLTIQCQVDSQVTMMFWYRQQPGQSLTLIATANQGSEATYESGFVIDKFPISRPNLTFSTLTVSNMSPEDSSIYLCSAISGKKTQYFGPGTRLLVL.

This clonotype has at least ten counts. This CDR3 is CASSQGGQGTGELFF. The CDR3 DNA is TGTGCCAGCAGCCAAGGAGGACAGGGCACCGGGGAGCTGTTTTTT. The rearrangement links TRBV3-1 to TRBJ2-2; 8 bases are shared with TRBD1. With 1 base clipped from V and 4 bases from J, the junction kept 2 bases outside the gene matches. The CDR3 sequence is 15 residues long. The germline gives CDR1 LGHDT, CDR2 YNNKEL (reference sequence).

This clonotype was recorded a few times. This chain joins TRBV24-1 and TRBJ1-2; 7 bases map to TRBD1. The germline CDR1 and CDR2 sequences are KGHDR and SFDVKD. V was pared by 0 bases and J by 7 bases, with 4 bases of the junction left unmatched. The CDR3 loop spans 14 amino acids. The CDR3 DNA reads TGTGCCACCAGTGATTTGCAAGGGGGCGGTGGCTACACCTTC. It is translated as CATSDLQGGGGYTF.

This clonotype has ten or more counts. This chain joins TRBV7-3 and TRBJ1-1; D is uncertain. Germline lookup yields CDR1 SGHTA and CDR2 FQGTGA. CDR3 length equals 13 residues. V lost 5 bases and J 5 bases, leaving 12 bases between the germline ends. CDR3 amino acids: CASSVGWETEAFF. Written as DNA, the CDR3 is TGTGCCAGCAGCGTAGGGTGGGAGACTGAAGCTTTCTTT.

This chain joins TRBV20-1 and TRBJ2-1, with D uncertain. The CDR3 is 15 amino acids. Deletions cut 5 bases from V and 3 bases from J, with 17 bases between. The germline gives CDR1 DFQATT, CDR2 SNEGSKA (reference sequence). For the CDR3, the DNA is TGCAGTGCTCCCCTTCAGGCCTCAATCTACAATGAGCAGTTCTTC. This codes for CSAPLQASIYNEQFF.

This clonotype has a count of ten or more. The chain uses TRBV12-3 or TRBV12-4 and TRBJ1-5, with 8 positions matching TRBD1. The CDR3 is 16 residues long. V shed 0 bases, J shed 4 bases, and the junction held 5 bases outside the gene matches. The CDR3: CASSLATGGKNQPQHF. DNA of the CDR3: TGTGCCAGCAGTTTAGCTACAGGGGGGAAAAATCAGCCCCAGCATTTT.

This clonotype came up a few times. This clone may be a read error of a much larger clone one base away. The rearrangement links TRBV3-1 to TRBJ2-7; D call uncertain. Trimming took off 4 bases at V and 2 bases at J, with 15 bases between the two ends. CDR3 length: 15 residues. Per germline, CDR1 LGHDT and CDR2 YNNKEL (reference sequence). CDR3 sequence reads: CASSLATKRTYEQYF. DNA of the CDR3: TGTGCCAGCAGCCTCGCGACAAAGAGAACCTACGAGCAGTACTTC.

This clonotype was detected ten times or more. The rearrangement uses TRBV27 and TRBJ2-7; 9 bases are shared with TRBD1. CDR3 length: 15 residues. Germline-derived CDR1 and CDR2 are MNHEY and SMNVEV (reference sequence). J gave up 5 bases and V 6 bases, and 11 bases lay outside the gene matches. The DNA for the CDR3 is TGTGCCAGCAGATCGCCGGGACAGGGCCTTCACGAGCAGTACTTC. Translation gives CASRSPGQGLHEQYF.

This clonotype came up a few times. The chain recombines TRBV25-1 with TRBJ1-1; D unresolved. The CDR3 runs 13 residues. V was shortened by 3 bases and J by 3 bases, with 8 bases between the two germline ends. Germline V gene data show CDR1 as MGHDK and CDR2 as SYGVNS. The CDR3 bases are TGTGCCAGCAGTGAGAGCGGGTACACTGAAGCTTTCTTT. Translating it yields CASSESGYTEAFF.

The gene calls are TRBV19 and TRBJ2-5; D is tentatively TRBD1 or TRBD2 (6 bases each). This CDR3 comprises 13 residues. Looked up from germline, CDR1 is LNHDA and CDR2 is SQIVND (reference sequence). V gave up 7 bases and J gave up 10 bases, with 19 bases separating them. CDR3 in amino acids: CASTQGPGEDQYF. DNA of the CDR3: TGTGCCAGTACCCAGGGGCCTGGGGAGGACCAGTACTTC.

This clonotype has ten or more counts. The chain carries TRBV6-1 and TRBJ2-2; D might be TRBD1 (6 bases). The CDR3 has 11 amino acids. V gave up 11 bases and J gave up 6 bases, with 10 bases separating them. The germline V gene has CDR1 MNHNS and CDR2 SASEGT. In DNA, the CDR3 is TGTGCCTCCGAGGGGGCCGGGGAGCTGTTTTTT. This codes for CASEGAGELFF.

This clonotype came up many times. The J gene is TRBJ2-6, the V gene TRBV30; D is uncertain. Germline lookup yields CDR1 GTSNPN and CDR2 SVGIG (reference sequence). CDR3 size: 12 residues. Trimming took 5 bases from V and 3 from J, leaving 5 bases between them. The CDR3 region is CAWEVGANVLTF. The CDR3 DNA sequence: TGTGCCTGGGAGGTTGGGGCCAACGTCCTGACTTTC.

Regarding this clonotype: At one end the junction does not follow the germline gene, possibly because of a read error. The rearrangement uses TRBV10-2 and TRBJ2-1; TRBD2 agrees at 12 bases. From germline, CDR1 is WSHSY and CDR2 SAAADI. CDR3 length: 15 residues. In DNA form, the CDR3 reads TGCGCCAGCGCGACTAGCGGGAGTGCTGGAAATGGGCAGTTCTTC. Its protein product is CASATSGSAGNGQFF.

In this sample, this clonotype turned up many times. The V call is TRBV5-5, the J call TRBJ2-7; D gene unclear. In germline, CDR1 is SGHKS, CDR2 YYEKEE (reference sequence). Trimming cost V 4 bases and J 2 bases, with 7 bases left between them. This CDR3 spans 12 amino acids. This chain's CDR3 is CASSPQTYEQYF. In DNA, the CDR3 is TGTGCCAGCAGCCCCCAGACCTACGAGCAGTACTTC.

This clonotype was counted at least ten times. The V gene is TRBV7-9, the J gene TRBJ1-2; TRBD1 aligns across 10 bases. The trim removed 4 bases at V and 11 bases at J, leaving 7 bases unmatched. The germline gives CDR1 SEHNR, CDR2 FQNEAQ (reference sequence). The CDR3 has 13 amino acids. Here the CDR3 reads CASSSGTGVIYTF. For the CDR3, the DNA is TGTGCCAGCAGCTCCGGGACAGGGGTGATTTACACCTTC.

This clonotype was recorded a few times. For the CDR3, the DNA is TGTGCCAGCAGTCCGGGGGGGGCCTTTGATGAGCAGTTCTTC. It is translated as CASSPGGAFDEQFF. This rearrangement joins TRBV2 to TRBJ2-1, with 8 bases matching TRBD2. Trimming removed 5 bases from V and 8 bases from J; junction bases left unmatched: 8. Germline loops: CDR1 SNHLY, CDR2 FYNNEI. This CDR3 is 14 amino acids long.

The table lists this clonotype with a count of one. The chain links TRBV20-1 to TRBJ2-3; D gene ambiguous. Trimming cost V 7 bases and J 0 bases, with 11 bases left between them. The CDR3 length is 13 residues. The germline V gene encodes CDR1 DFQATT and CDR2 SNEGSKA (reference sequence). The CDR3: CSGSAASTDTQYF. As DNA, the CDR3 is TGCAGTGGCTCCGCGGCTAGCACAGATACGCAGTATTTT.

This clonotype was observed a few times. V usage is TRBV14 and J usage is TRBJ1-1; D call uncertain. The ends were cut back, 3 bases at V and 5 bases at J, with 13 bases in the middle. CDR1 and CDR2 from the germline V gene are SGHDN and FVKESK. The CDR3 is 14 amino acids. CDR3 in amino acids: CASSHGGIVTEAFF. The CDR3 DNA is TGTGCCAGCAGCCACGGCGGGATAGTAACTGAAGCTTTCTTT.

This chain uses TRBV9 with TRBJ2-7; no clear D. CDR3 length: 13 residues. Trimming shortened V by 0 bases and J by 7 bases, and 11 bases separated the two germline ends. The germline V gene encodes CDR1 SGDLS and CDR2 YYNGEE. The CDR3: CASSVDASREQYF. CDR3 in DNA: TGTGCCAGCAGCGTAGACGCCTCTCGAGAGCAGTACTTC.

This rearrangement joins TRBV6-1 to TRBJ1-4; no definite D call. The germline gives CDR1 MNHNS, CDR2 SASEGT. CDR3 size: 14 residues. V was trimmed by 7 bases and J by 4 bases, leaving 13 bases between them. CDR3 sequence reads: CASTSGRNNEKLFF. The DNA of the CDR3 is TGTGCCAGCACCTCGGGCCGCAATAATGAAAAACTGTTTTTT.

This clonotype showed up many times. This chain uses TRBV27 with TRBJ1-1; D is undetermined. V gave up 2 bases and J gave up 0 bases, with 13 bases separating them. Germline V gene data show CDR1 as MNHEY and CDR2 as SMNVEV (reference sequence). The CDR3 is 16 residues long. DNA of the CDR3: TGTGCCAGCAGTTTACGGCCAGCCATCATGAACACTGAAGCTTTCTTT. Translated, it gives CASSLRPAIMNTEAFF.

This clonotype has ten or more counts. This chain connects TRBV18 to TRBJ1-5; 10 positions match TRBD1. Germline CDR1 is KGHSH and CDR2 is LQKENI. V trimming: 4 bases; J trimming: 6 bases; junction bases outside the gene matches: 3. The CDR3 length is 14 residues. The CDR3: CASSLRDRGQPQHF. The CDR3 coding sequence is TGTGCCAGCTCACTCCGGGACAGGGGTCAGCCCCAGCATTTT.